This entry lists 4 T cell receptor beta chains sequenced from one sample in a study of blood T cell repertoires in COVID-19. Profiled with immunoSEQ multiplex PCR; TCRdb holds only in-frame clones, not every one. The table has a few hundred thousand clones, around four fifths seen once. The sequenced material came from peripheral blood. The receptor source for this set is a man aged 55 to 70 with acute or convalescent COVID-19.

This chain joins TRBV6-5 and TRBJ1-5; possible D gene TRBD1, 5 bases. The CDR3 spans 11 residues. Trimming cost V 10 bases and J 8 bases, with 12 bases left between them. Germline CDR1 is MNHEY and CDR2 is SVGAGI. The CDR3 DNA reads TGTGCCAAGGTCGGGGGGGAGCCCCAGCATTTT. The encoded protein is CAKVGGEPQHF.

The CDR3 DNA sequence: TGTGCCAGCTCACCCAGGGGGCTAAACACTGAAGCTTTCTTT. Protein: CASSPRGLNTEAFF. The J gene is TRBJ1-1, the V gene TRBV18; 8 positions agree with TRBD1. This CDR3 has 14 amino acids. V shed 3 bases and J 2 bases; nucleotides not matched to a gene: 2. Germline assignment: CDR1 KGHSH and CDR2 LQKENI.

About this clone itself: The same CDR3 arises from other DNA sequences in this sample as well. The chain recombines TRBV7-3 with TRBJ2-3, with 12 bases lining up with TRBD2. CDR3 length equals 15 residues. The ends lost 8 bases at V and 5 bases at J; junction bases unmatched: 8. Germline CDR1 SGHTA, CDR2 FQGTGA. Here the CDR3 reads CASSPSGGARDTQYF. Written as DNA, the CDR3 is TGTGCCAGCTCTCCTAGCGGGGGGGCCAGAGATACGCAGTATTTT.

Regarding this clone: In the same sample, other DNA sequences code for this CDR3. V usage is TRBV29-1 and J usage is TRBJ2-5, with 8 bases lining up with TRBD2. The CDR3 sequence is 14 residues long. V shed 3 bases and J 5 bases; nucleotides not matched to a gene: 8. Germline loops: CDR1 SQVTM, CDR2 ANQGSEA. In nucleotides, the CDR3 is TGCAGCGTTGACCGGGGGGGCGCGGGCGAGACCCAGTACTTC. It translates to CSVDRGGAGETQYF. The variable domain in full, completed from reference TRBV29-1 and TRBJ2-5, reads SAVISQKPSRDICQRGTSLTIQCQVDSQVTMMFWYRQQPGQSLTLIATANQGSEATYESGFVIDKFPISRPNLTFSTLTVSNMSPEDSSIYLCSVDRGGAGETQYFGPGTRLLVL.